This T cell receptor beta chain was sequenced during a study of siplizumab effects on memory and regulatory T cells. Whole-study findings and limits: With siplizumab, mappable alloreactive CD4+ clones averaged around 70% Treg-derived, versus less than 35% in controls.

Germline values: CDR1 MGHDK, CDR2 SYGVNS. J lost 0 bases, V lost 3 bases, and 3 bases had no gene match. The CDR3 runs to 16 residues. Produced via immunoSEQ multiplex PCR; TCRdb's table is partial and in-frame only. Of approximately 110,000 clones listed, roughly nine tenths are singletons. In the case of this clone: Its antigen is as yet unknown.

Sequencing input: Tregs sorted from blood. This chain links TRBV25-1 with TRBJ1-5; 9 nucleotides line up with TRBD1. This receptor was taken from a human donor in good health. DNA of the CDR3: TGTGCCAGCAGTGAGGGACAGGGTTATAGCAATCAGCCCCAGCATTTT. It is translated as CASSEGQGYSNQPQHF. Based on the CDR3 plus reference TRBV25-1 and TRBJ1-5, the full variable domain is EADIYQTPRYLVIGTGKKITLECSQTMGHDKMYWYQQDPGMELHLIHYSYGVNSTEKGDLSSESTVSRIRTEHFPLTLESARPSHTSQYLCASSEGQGYSNQPQHFGDGTRLSIL.